This TCR beta chain was sequenced during a study of blood T cell repertoires in COVID-19. The repertoire was sequenced with immunoSEQ multiplex PCR; TCRdb's copy has only in-frame clones and lacks some. The sample records roughly 180,000 clones, 82% being singletons. The clonotype comes from a man aged 55 to 70 who had recovered from COVID-19. Sequenced input: PBMCs or T cells enriched from blood (not recorded which).

The CDR3 DNA follows: TGTGCCAGCAGAACCGGGACAGGGTGGGGCAATCAGCCCCAGCATTTT. As protein: CASRTGTGWGNQPQHF. This sequence joins TRBV11-3 and TRBJ1-5, with 9 bases matching TRBD1. Germline CDR1 is SGHNT and CDR2 is YENEEA. Trimming at V came to 6 bases and at J to 2 bases, leaving 8 bases not matched to a gene. The CDR3 has 16 amino acids.